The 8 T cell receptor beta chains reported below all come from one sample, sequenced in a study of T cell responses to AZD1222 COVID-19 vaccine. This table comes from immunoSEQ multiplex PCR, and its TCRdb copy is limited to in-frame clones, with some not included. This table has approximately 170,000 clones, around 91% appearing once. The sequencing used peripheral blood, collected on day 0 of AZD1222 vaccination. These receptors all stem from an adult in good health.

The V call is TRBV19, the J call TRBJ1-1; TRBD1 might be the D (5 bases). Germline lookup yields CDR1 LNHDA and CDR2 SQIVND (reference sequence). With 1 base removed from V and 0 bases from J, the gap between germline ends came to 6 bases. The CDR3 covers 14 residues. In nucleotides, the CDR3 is TGTGCCAGTAGTATAGCAGGGTTGAACACTGAAGCTTTCTTT. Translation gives CASSIAGLNTEAFF.

This CDR3 reads CASSVSGAHYNEQFF. CDR3 bases: TGCGCCAGCAGCGTGAGCGGGGCCCACTACAATGAGCAGTTCTTC. V gene TRBV4-1 combines with J gene TRBJ2-1; 7 bases line up with TRBD2. This CDR3 has 15 residues. Looked up from germline, CDR1 is MGHRA and CDR2 is YSYEKL. After removal of 5 bases from V and 3 bases from J, the junction contained 7 bases not matched to a gene.

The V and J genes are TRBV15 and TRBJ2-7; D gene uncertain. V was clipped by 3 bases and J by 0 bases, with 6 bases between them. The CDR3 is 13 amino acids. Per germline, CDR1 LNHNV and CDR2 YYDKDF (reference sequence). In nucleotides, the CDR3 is TGTGCCACCAGCAGCTCGAGCTCCTACGAGCAGTACTTC. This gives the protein CATSSSSSYEQYF.

In DNA form, the CDR3 reads TGCGCCAGCAGCCCCACTAGCGGGGGGTATCTTGAGCAGTTCTTC. It specifies CASSPTSGGYLEQFF. The rearrangement joins TRBV4-1 to TRBJ2-1; 12 positions match TRBD2. This CDR3 comprises 15 residues. V was pared by 4 bases and J by 9 bases, with 7 bases of the junction left unmatched. Germline CDR1 MGHRA, CDR2 YSYEKL.

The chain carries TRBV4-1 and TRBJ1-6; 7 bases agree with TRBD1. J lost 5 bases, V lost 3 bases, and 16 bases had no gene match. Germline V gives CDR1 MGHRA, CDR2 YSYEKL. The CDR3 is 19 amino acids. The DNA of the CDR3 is TGCGCCAGCAGCCACCTTAACCTACGACAGGGAACAAATAATTCACCCCTCCACTTT. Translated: CASSHLNLRQGTNNSPLHF.

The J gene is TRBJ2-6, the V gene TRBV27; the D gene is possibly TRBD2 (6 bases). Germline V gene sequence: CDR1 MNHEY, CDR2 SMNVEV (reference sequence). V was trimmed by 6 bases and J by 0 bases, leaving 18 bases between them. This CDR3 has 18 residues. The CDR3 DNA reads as TGTGCCAGCAGCCCCACGACGGGGGTGATCTCTGGGGCCAACGTCCTGACTTTC. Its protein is CASSPTTGVISGANVLTF.

The CDR3 sequence: CASSQDKARVQETQYF. In nucleotides, the CDR3 is TGTGCCAGCAGCCAAGATAAAGCCAGGGTGCAAGAGACCCAGTACTTC. The chain joins TRBV4-2 to TRBJ2-5; tentatively, D is TRBD1 (5 bases). The CDR3 is 16 amino acids. Germline V gene lookup returns CDR1 LGHNA and CDR2 YNFKEQ. V lost 0 bases and J 2 bases, leaving 13 bases between the germline ends.

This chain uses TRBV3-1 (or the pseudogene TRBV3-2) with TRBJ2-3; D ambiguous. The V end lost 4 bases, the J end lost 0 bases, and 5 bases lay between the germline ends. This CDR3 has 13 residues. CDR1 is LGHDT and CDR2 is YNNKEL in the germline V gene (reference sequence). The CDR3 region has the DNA TGTGCCAGCAGCCCACTGAGCACAGATACGCAGTATTTT. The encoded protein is CASSPLSTDTQYF.